This TCR beta chain comes out of a study of blood T cell repertoires in COVID-19. Trimming pared 11 bases from V and 4 bases from J, leaving 14 bases between. Germline V lookup: CDR1 MDHEN, CDR2 SYDVKM. The CDR3 is 13 residues long. Cohorts were based on clinical histories the participants reported. Some clones are missing from TCRdb's copy, which holds only in-frame ones; the method was immunoSEQ multiplex PCR. This table has about 200,000 clones, 75% to 85% appearing once. The chain combines TRBV28 with TRBJ1-4; D is unresolved. The sample comprised PBMCs or T cells enriched from blood (not recorded which). This TCR came from a man between 35 and 55 years old who had recovered from COVID-19. Here the CDR3 reads CASQAGFNEKLFF. CDR3 bases: TGTGCCTCCCAGGCGGGGTTTAATGAAAAACTGTTTTTT.